Given below is one T cell receptor (beta chain) in context. The antigen is undetermined. These data are taken from a study of cytomegalovirus exposure and HLA in healthy donors. Findings of the study overall: Across donors, most TCRs were seen rarely, yet some public ones were widespread.

CDR1 is GTSNPN and CDR2 is SVGIG in the germline V gene (reference sequence). Trimming cost V 6 bases and J 5 bases; bases outside gene matches: 6. The CDR3 has 12 amino acids. 60 Vbeta and 13 Jbeta primers were used in PCR. Assay used: immunoSEQ multiplex PCR; TCRdb lists only in-frame clones, some missing. The table shows about 57,000 clones, with 72% occurring only once. The sample comprised PBMCs. The chain carries TRBV30 and TRBJ1-1, with 7 nucleotides matching TRBD1. The clonotype comes from a woman aged 45-65 years in good health and CMV-seronegative. DNA for the CDR3: TGTGCCTGTACTCAACAGGGGACTGAAGCTTTCTTT. Translating gives CACTQQGTEAFF.